This record looks at one T cell receptor beta chain sequence and its context. There is no known antigen for this receptor. The input lacks base qualities; no much larger clone sits a single base away. The entry originates in a study of shared T cell receptors in the human thymus (dated by TCRdb to the early 2020s). With regard to the full study: The study examined how self-reactive, shared T-cell receptor alpha chains are generated in the human thymus.

The protocol used for the library was the immunoSEQ multiplex PCR assay. TCRdb's version of the immuneACCESS table is confined to in-frame rearrangements and falls short of the full clone set. An unresolved V gene accounts for under half of the shortfall where checked; the remainder is of unknown origin. The table for this sample lists roughly 710,000 clones; 70% to 90% of them were counted only once. The ten largest account for around 0.01% of the sample. Including cysteine and phenylalanine, the CDR3 has 14 amino acids. Kept here is only the CDR3 DNA, which spans 42 bases and is read in frame from base 1. The germline V gene (reference sequence) provides CDR1 MNHEY and CDR2 SMNVEV. Germline trimming amounts to 6 bases on V and 3 bases on J, with 7 as the count of junction bases outside the gene matches. These data were also filed under a second study, of human thymus T cells. That second report states: In Finland, the donors were immunologically healthy infants who were having open corrective cardiac surgery for congenital heart defects. Thymus tissue was obtained as surgical resects removed during corrective cardiac surgery. V and J gene segment usage appeared biased in both thymic and peripheral blood repertoires. Highly overlapping thymic TCR repertoires among unrelated individuals were reported in the related research. TCR alpha and beta repertoires from fewer than ten infant thymus samples and a few related peripheral blood samples were characterized in the study. Donor ages ranging from about 6 to 250 days were recorded, and more than five male and two female infants were included in the cohort. Thymocytes were mechanically released from the tissue and were stored as pellets of 10-30 million cells at -70 degrees C. Genomic DNA was extracted from frozen cell pellets with a QIAsymphony instrument. The immunoSEQ multiplex PCR assay was used to amplify the TCRB and TCRAD loci from a standardized amount of quality-controlled genomic DNA. Amplicons spanned the V(D)J region at a length sufficient to cover the CDR3 and identify V and J genes. The amplicons were sequenced on an Illumina platform via the commercial immunoSEQ service. Primer bias and sequencing errors were corrected as previously described, and TCRAD and TCRB definitions were based on the IMGT database. Analysis of the repertoires was done with immunoSEQ Analyzer 3.0 and VDJTools and included basic statistics, V/J segment usage, diversity estimates, rarefaction and pairwise overlap. Chao1, ChaoE, Efron-Thisted, Shannon and inverse Simpson indices were used to estimate diversity, which was also estimated on datasets down-sampled to the smallest sample. Repertoire overlap used strict matching of CDR3 nucleotide sequence, V gene and J gene, with Jaccard-based multidimensional scaling clustering. Thymus samples yielded on average approximately 860,000 unique TCRB clonotypes, compared with roughly 92,000 from blood samples.

This chain is built from TRBV27 and TRBJ1-1; 7 central bases correspond to TRBD1. The TCR was taken from a girl less than two years old with a congenital heart defect. Donor details come from another sample of the same person, matched by shared clones. Sequencing input: thymocytes. The sequenced DNA: TGTGCCAGCAGCCCGGGACAGTCGTACACTGAAGCTTTCTTT. Translated, it gives CASSPGQSYTEAFF.